This TCR beta chain comes out of a study of metastatic and nonmetastatic thyroid tumors. For the study at large: Malignant and benign thyroid patients had repertoires compared in peripheral blood and tumor or nodule tissue. The study, taken as a whole, reports: For both blood and tumor, malignant thyroid tumors reportedly showed significantly higher TCR beta diversity than benign nodules did.

This CDR3 is 14 amino acids long. V was trimmed by 2 bases and J by 0 bases, leaving 7 bases between them. All patients reached thyroid surgery having received no treatment beforehand. In its sample, this clone was seen many times. Its antigen is not known. The authors' processing: To classify distant metastasis in papillary thyroid cancer, a model was built from CDR3 differences across clinicopathological groups. TCRdb reanalyzed the PCR reads via MiXCR. TCRdb's processing, not the study's, gives the V and J calls here. Of about 25,000 clones in the sample, around a fifth were seen once. Sequencing used blood. The genes are TRBV12-3 or TRBV12-4 and TRBJ1-1; D is ambiguous. The TCR sequence derives from a male donor with papillary thyroid cancer or a benign thyroid nodule (not recorded which). Some clones in this sample may be carry-over from other donors' samples. CDR3 coding DNA: TGTGCCAGCAGTTTACGACGGATGAACACTGAAGCTTTCTTT. This codes for CASSLRRMNTEAFF.